Below, one T cell receptor (beta chain) is given with its context. Its cognate antigen has yet to be identified. The sample holds no much larger clone one base away, and base qualities are not on file. These data are taken from a study of cytomegalovirus exposure and HLA in healthy donors (dated by TCRdb to 2017 to 2019). As for the study more broadly: According to an earlier analysis of 587 of the donors, some 180 million T cells yielded some 120 million unique TCR beta sequences and 276 Gb of sequence data. The number of typed donors differed by locus: roughly 629-640 for A, B, C, DRB1 and DQB1; approximately 520 for DQA1; 606 for DPA1; and around 470 for DPB1. An earlier analysis of around 540 of the donors applied high-throughput TCR beta sequencing to assess whether each TCR beta V gene segment acted as functional or pseudogenic. The later analysis used no new phenotypic data to find candidate immune exposures, relying instead on TCR beta sequences and their occurrence across donors. Besides the first cohort of about 730 subjects, a separate validation cohort made up of 95 to 150 different subjects was used. Several DR-DQ haplotypes were treated as single units for association and clustering because of strong linkage in the cohort. The aim of the study was to test whether cataloging public T cell receptors could identify signatures of past pathogen exposure. Both class I and class II loci were covered by HLA typing, at four-digit resolution. Genome-wide SNP genotypes for about 65% of the 666 donors were used in a later genetic analysis, which treated that subset as a discovery cohort. Among the approximately 420 genotyped donors, more than 70% belonged to the genetic ancestry cluster associated with self-reported Caucasian donors. The study used immunosequencing to profile the T cell repertoires of 666 subjects and linked those repertoires to cytomegalovirus serostatus. High-throughput TCR immunosequencing, statistical association of individual TCRs with disease status, and machine learning were combined to predict cytomegalovirus infection status. Donor age, sex, ethnicity and CMV serostatus were compiled alongside the repertoire data. Among about 400 genotyped donors of the cohort, an average of approximately 200,000 unique TCR beta nucleotide sequences was sequenced per donor, of which roughly 17% were non-productive. Every discovery cohort repertoire had been produced on one sequencing platform. A later analysis re-examined previously published TCR beta repertoires from several hundred donors and added high-resolution HLA genotyping to investigate patterns of TCR occurrence. Roughly 300 gigabases of sequencing data and around 85 million unique TCR sequences made up an early release that covered some 640 HLA-typed donors. Study-wide conclusions, independent of this receptor: Because HLA typing was missing for some donors at each locus, association tests included only the typed subset. The cohort was sequenced for TCR beta chains only, and without alpha or paired-chain data the features that could be detected were limited. Roughly uniform sequencing depth across donors was assumed in presence/absence analyses, although this assumption may not hold. According to a later genetic analysis, donors in an Asian-associated ancestry cluster had fewer N-insertions in productive TCRs than the approximately 700-donor mean. An earlier analysis of approximately 600 of the donors showed that most TCR beta V segments appeared in productive rearrangements either about 87% or about 30% of the time, which broadly matched IMGT annotations. A later analysis reported that several top co-occurrence clusters appeared linked to parvovirus B19, influenza, CMV and Epstein-Barr virus. In vitro tests confirmed that three of the cytomegalovirus-associated TCR beta chains recognize cytomegalovirus antigens. The only immune exposure information available for the cohort was CMV serostatus. A later analysis found that TCR association rates varied across HLA loci, with DRB1 alleles showing the most associated TCRs and HLA-C alleles the fewest. Some 15 rarely observed V segments, including chromosome 9 orphons, were excluded from the earlier analysis of almost 600 of the donors because counts were too low. The study gave a list of about 160 TCR beta chains associated with cytomegalovirus. A later analysis found that most CMV-associated TCR beta chains appeared HLA-restricted, with HLA associations seemingly driven largely by CMV exposure. Linkage disequilibrium might explain the correlated functional status among segregating V segments, but an unknown experimental factor could not be ruled out. Cytomegalovirus status was reported to be diagnosed by the classifier with high specificity and sensitivity in both the original and validation cohorts. While some public TCRs were present in many individuals, most TCR sequences turned up only very rarely across donors. V-gene and J-gene trimming of TCR beta chains was associated with a missense DCLRE1C variant in a later genetic analysis, and the association was replicated in an independent cohort. Some IMGT-functional V segments, including TRBV6-2 and TRBV6-3, could not be told apart with the 87-base-pair reads, so those segments were excluded. A cluster of highly shared sequence variants was judged likely to represent a technical artifact of the sequencing pipeline. A further reported finding was that TCR beta sequences accurately predicted the HLA-A and HLA-B alleles for most subjects in the first cohort. At a false discovery rate of 0.05, a later analysis linked about 16,000 TCR beta sequences to specific HLA alleles. Strong co-occurrence of HLA alleles, especially DR and DQ, made assigning TCR associations to individual alleles difficult. In a later analysis, HLA-associated TCR beta chains showed more clonal expansion and lower generation probabilities than non-associated chains that were equally common. The authors suggested that the approach could potentially be generalized to other disease states and immunological phenotypes.

The germline V gene yields SNHLY for CDR1 and FYNNEI for CDR2. From the cysteine through the phenylalanine, the CDR3 covers 15 amino acids. Only the CDR3 part of the read is kept: 45 bases, read in frame from the first base. A distance of 14 bases separates the germline ends of V and J, which lose 5 bases and 2 bases respectively. The cohort was made up of 500 to 800 healthy bone marrow donors. Cohort members were all nominally healthy when sampled, although unrecorded immune exposures were likely present. The donor tested CMV seronegative, placing the donor among the roughly 350 seronegative members of the cohort. Every donor gave a peripheral blood sample, and the peripheral blood mononuclear cells from that sample were used for TCR beta sequencing. The Qiagen DNeasy Blood Extraction Kit was used to extract genomic DNA from the blood cell samples. Library preparation employed the immunoSEQ multiplex PCR assay. A mixture of 60 forward primers for TCR Vbeta segments and 13 reverse primers for TCR Jbeta segments was used in the multiplex PCR. A multiplex PCR assay on genomic DNA amplified the CDR3 region of rearranged TCR beta genes. The amplified TCR beta libraries were sequenced on the Illumina HiSeq System as 87-base-pair reads. Per the authors' processing: Across the 600 to 700 repertoires, a later analysis counted 60 million to 90 million unique TCR beta chains, around 11 million of which were shared by at least two donors. To remove PCR and sequencing errors, raw reads were error-corrected and collapsed into unique sequences using a nearest-neighbor algorithm that merged closely related sequences. V, D and J gene segments were assigned by aligning CDR3 sequences to IMGT reference sequences. For a sequence to be retained, at least a six-nucleotide match to both a V gene segment and a J gene segment was required. A rearrangement counted as productive if the CDR3 had no stop codons and remained in frame with V and J, and every other rearrangement counted as non-productive. Following IMGT convention, CDR3 was defined as the stretch from the second conserved V-encoded cysteine to the conserved J-encoded phenylalanine. The earlier analysis of roughly 590 of the donors excluded any sequence lacking an unambiguous match to a single V gene segment. In an earlier analysis of about 590 of the donors, a V segment was called functional when productive rearrangements were above 56.7%, and segregating when the standard deviation between donors exceeded 5%. To diagnose cytomegalovirus status from the catalog of TCR beta chain sequences, a statistical classification framework was built. In a later analysis, V and J genes were assigned by comparing TCR nucleotide sequences against IMGT/GENE-DB human TR gene sequences. The TCRdist pipeline was used in a later analysis to assign CDR3 sequences and most-parsimonious VDJ recombination scenarios. In a later analysis, each TCR beta chain was defined by its CDR3 amino acid sequence together with its V-gene family, and reads lacking a unique V-gene family were excluded. A later analysis removed nearly 600 highly shared, low-generation-probability nucleotide sequences to deal with suspected cross-contamination and a sequencing artifact. In a later analysis, a clonal expansion index was calculated for each public chain from normalized within-repertoire ranks of inferred template counts. In a later analysis, generation probabilities were computed using a VDJ recombination model fitted to out-of-frame rearrangements, and the results were checked against IGoR. In a later analysis, hypergeometric tests were used to score TCR-TCR, TCR-HLA and TCR-CMV co-occurrence, with a repertoire-size bias correction applied to TCR pairs. A later analysis estimated false discovery rates by permuting HLA or CMV assignments 20 times. In a later analysis, co-occurring TCRs were grouped with DBSCAN, and TCRdist sequence similarity was added when clustering was performed within HLA-allele-positive subsets. Repertoires with fewer than 30,000 or more than 120,000 public chains were left out of co-occurrence clustering, as were several repertoires with anomalous nucleotide sharing. TCRdb took over this immuneACCESS table, retaining in-frame rearrangements with V and J assigned. Such tables are incomplete; in checked studies, under half of the missing clones stem from an unresolved V gene, and the remainder is unexplained. V and J calls and clone size are given by that table; D and trimming were obtained from the DNA. The sample table lists around 130,000 clones, approximately 81% of them with a count of one. The top ten clonotypes cover less than 2.5% of the sample.

The source is a woman between 40 and 55 years old in good health and CMV-seronegative. The chain employs TRBV2 and TRBJ2-3; TRBD2 is a possible D gene, resting on 6 matching bases. The sample taken for sequencing was PBMCs. The CDR3 protein is CASSSGTHYTDTQYF. At the DNA level, the sequence is TGTGCCAGCAGTTCCGGGACTCACTACACAGATACGCAGTATTTT.